Presented here are 29 T cell receptor beta chains from one specimen sequenced in a study of Graves' ophthalmopathy and Graves' hyperthyroidism. CDR3 regions of TCR beta were amplified from RNA transcripts. RT-PCR was first run with HTBI primers, then multiplex PCR in a second round. TCRdb processed the multiplex PCR reads anew with MiXCR; each CDR3 protein has one entry. The top ten clones hold about 5.9% of a sample with 20,000 to 25,000 distinct CDR3 sequences, around 50% of them seen once. The sequencing input was peripheral blood. These receptors originate from an adult woman with stable Graves' hyperthyroidism.

The chain is built from TRBV6-4 and TRBJ2-7; TRBD2 aligns across 7 bases. The J segment lost 0 bases and the V segment lost 2 bases, leaving 4 bases of the junction unmatched. This CDR3 is built from 15 residues. The germline V gene has CDR1 MRHNA and CDR2 SNTAGT. The CDR3 is CASSDTSAYSYEQYF. The DNA of the CDR3 is TGTGCCAGCAGTGACACTAGCGCGTACTCCTACGAGCAGTACTTC.

The chain is built from TRBV7-9 and TRBJ2-3; 8 nucleotides match TRBD2. The CDR3 consists of 15 residues. Germline loops: CDR1 SEHNR, CDR2 FQNEAQ (reference sequence). Unmatched junction bases numbered 20, after V lost 10 bases and J lost 11 bases. CDR3 amino acids: CATGARTSRNNEQYF. The CDR3 region has the DNA TGTGCCACCGGAGCCCGGACTAGCAGGAACAATGAGCAGTATTTT.

To note about this clonotype: One end of the junction varies from germline; a read error may be responsible. The CDR3 coding sequence is TGTGCCAGTAGTACATATCCCGGGTTAGCAAGTGAGCAGTTCTTT. This gives the protein CASSTYPGLASEQFF. The chain uses TRBV19 and TRBJ2-1; no clear D. The CDR3 consists of 15 residues. Germline assignment: CDR1 LNHDA and CDR2 SQIVND (reference sequence).

This clonotype has at least ten counts. The chain carries TRBV28 and TRBJ1-5, with a weak D call TRBD1 (5 bases). The CDR3 is 16 residues long. V dropped 6 bases and J dropped 3 bases, with 18 bases sitting between them. The V gene's germline CDR1 is MDHEN and CDR2 SYDVKM. The CDR3 DNA follows: TGTGCCAGCAGCAGAAGGGGAGACAGCACCAATCAGCCCCAGCATTTT. Protein product: CASSRRGDSTNQPQHF. Variable domain in full (rest from reference TRBV28 and TRBJ1-5): DVKVTQSSRYLVKRTGEKVFLECVQDMDHENMFWYRQDPGLGLRLIYFSYDVKMKEKGDIPEGYSVSREKKERFSLILESASTNQTSMYLCASSRRGDSTNQPQHFGDGTRLSIL.

Ten or more counts support this clonotype. The rearrangement joins TRBV4-1 to TRBJ2-3; D is perhaps TRBD2 (5 bases). The CDR3 is made up of 16 amino acids. The germline gives CDR1 MGHRA, CDR2 YSYEKL. Trimming cost V 4 bases and J 2 bases, with 16 bases left between them. As DNA, the CDR3 is TGCGCCAGCAGCCGGTTGGGGAGTCTTGACACAGATACGCAGTATTTT. It is translated as CASSRLGSLDTDTQYF.

This clonotype has ten or more counts. The genes are TRBV6-2 or TRBV6-3 and TRBJ2-2, with a possible D match to TRBD1 (5 bases). CDR3 length: 13 amino acids. CDR1 and CDR2 from the germline V gene are MNHEY and SVGEGT. Trimming took 6 bases from V and 8 from J, leaving 13 bases between them. In nucleotides, the CDR3 is TGTGCCAGCAGCTCAGGGTTACTTGGGGAGCTGTTTTTT. Protein product: CASSSGLLGELFF.

In its sample, this clonotype ranks as medium-sized. The V gene is TRBV20-1, the J gene TRBJ2-3, with D perhaps TRBD2 (5 bases). Trimming stripped 3 bases from V and 2 bases from J, with 9 bases between. This CDR3 has 13 amino acids. Germline-derived CDR1 and CDR2 are DFQATT and SNEGSKA (reference sequence). CDR3 nucleotides: TGCAGTGCTAGGCTAGCAGCCACAGATACGCAGTATTTT. As protein: CSARLAATDTQYF.

This clonotype was found many times. The chain recombines TRBV4-1 with TRBJ1-4; D is unclear. The CDR3 has 13 amino acids. Germline CDR1 and CDR2: MGHRA and YSYEKL. V was cut by 1 base and J by 12 bases, with 12 bases left in between. This CDR3 reads CASSQGAVPQLFF. The CDR3 bases are TGCGCCAGCAGCCAAGGGGCAGTCCCGCAACTGTTTTTT.

This rearrangement joins TRBV24-1 to TRBJ2-3; no clear D gene. The V end lost 2 bases, the J end lost 8 bases, and 25 bases lay between the germline ends. CDR1 and CDR2 (germline): KGHDR, SFDVKD. CDR3 length: 18 amino acids. CDR3 bases: TGTGCCACCAGTGATTCCCGTACTTTTCCTACGAGAAGAAGTACGCAGTATTTT. Its translation: CATSDSRTFPTRRSTQYF.

The sample holds many counts of this clonotype. The chain couples TRBV7-3 to TRBJ1-1; D may be TRBD1 (6 bases). Germline assignment: CDR1 SGHTA and CDR2 FQGTGA. The V end lost 5 bases, the J end lost 1 base, and 11 bases lay between the germline ends. The CDR3 runs 14 residues. The CDR3 is CASSPMGANTEAFF. Here the CDR3 DNA reads TGTGCCAGCAGCCCTATGGGGGCGAACACTGAAGCTTTCTTT.

V is TRBV2 and J is TRBJ1-2; tentative D call: TRBD1 (5 bases). Germline V lookup: CDR1 SNHLY, CDR2 FYNNEI. This CDR3 is built from 13 residues. The V end lost 6 bases, the J end lost 5 bases, and 13 bases lay between the germline ends. The CDR3 region is CASRGGAGYGYTF. The CDR3, as DNA: TGTGCCAGCAGGGGCGGGGCAGGGTATGGCTACACCTTC.

The table lists this clonotype with many counts. The chain uses TRBV9 and TRBJ1-4; possibly TRBD1 for D (5 bases). The germline V gene encodes CDR1 SGDLS and CDR2 YYNGEE. This CDR3 region has 15 residues. V was shortened by 0 bases and J by 6 bases, with 12 bases between the two germline ends. Here the CDR3 reads CASSVVGEGYEKLFF. The CDR3 DNA follows: TGTGCCAGCAGCGTAGTGGGGGAGGGTTATGAAAAACTGTTTTTT.

This clonotype was detected only a few times. The chain couples TRBV29-1 to TRBJ1-4, with TRBD1 identical over 9 bases. V shed 0 bases, J shed 5 bases, and the junction held 4 bases outside the gene matches. The CDR3 runs to 15 residues. Germline lookup yields CDR1 SQVTM and CDR2 ANQGSEA. The CDR3 sequence: CSVEDFGTGNEKLFF. CDR3 coding DNA: TGCAGCGTTGAAGATTTTGGGACAGGGAATGAAAAACTGTTTTTT.

In its sample, this clonotype is medium-sized (0.01 to 0.1%). The V call is TRBV29-1, the J call TRBJ2-3; 8 positions match TRBD1. With 7 bases clipped from V and 1 base from J, the junction kept 7 bases outside the gene matches. The CDR3 covers 14 residues. Germline values: CDR1 SQVTM, CDR2 ANQGSEA. CDR3 residues: CSADADRGTDTQYF. The CDR3 nucleotides are TGCAGCGCCGACGCGGACAGGGGCACAGATACGCAGTATTTT.

The chain joins TRBV5-1 to TRBJ2-2, with D tentatively TRBD1 (6 bases). V lost 4 bases and J 8 bases, leaving 15 bases between the germline ends. CDR1 is SGHRS, CDR2 YFSETQ, per germline. The length of the CDR3 is 14 residues. CDR3 nucleotides: TGCGCCAGCAGCAACCGGGACAACTCTGGGGAGCTGTTTTTT. This encodes CASSNRDNSGELFF.

By sample share, this clonotype is medium-sized. The rearrangement joins TRBV29-1 to TRBJ2-2; D is uncertain. The CDR3 consists of 13 residues. Looked up from germline, CDR1 is SQVTM and CDR2 is ANQGSEA. Between the trimmed V and J ends, which lost 3 bases and 0 bases, there was a span of 5 bases. This CDR3 is CSVDKSNTGELFF. DNA of the CDR3: TGCAGCGTTGACAAGTCGAACACCGGGGAGCTGTTTTTT.

This clonotype was recorded only once. V gene TRBV7-8 combines with J gene TRBJ2-7, with 10 bases lining up with TRBD2. V shed 4 bases and J 0 bases; nucleotides not matched to a gene: 3. Germline V lookup: CDR1 SGHVS, CDR2 FQNEAQ. The CDR3 covers 15 residues. The CDR3 DNA reads TGTGCCAGCAGCTCGGGACTAGCGAACTCCTACGAGCAGTACTTC. This gives the protein CASSSGLANSYEQYF.

Judged by abundance, this clonotype is medium-sized. The chain recombines TRBV7-2 with TRBJ2-7; 10 bases match TRBD2. Germline assignment: CDR1 SGHTA and CDR2 FQGNSA. V dropped 2 bases and J dropped 9; count of bases not matched to a gene: 19. The CDR3 has 18 amino acids. The CDR3, as DNA: TGTGCCAGCAGCTTATCCCTCCCCGGGGCTAGCGGGAGTGGTGTGCAGTACTTC. Protein product: CASSLSLPGASGSGVQYF.

The chain links TRBV6-1 to TRBJ2-7, with 7 bases identical to TRBD1. The CDR3 loop spans 18 amino acids. Germline trimming cut 7 bases from V and 4 bases from J; bases unmatched to any gene: 22. CDR1 is MNHNS and CDR2 is SASEGT in the germline V gene. Written as DNA, the CDR3 is TGTGCCAGCACCCTAGACAGGGACACTGCGAAGGGTCCATACGAGCAGTACTTC. Translating gives CASTLDRDTAKGPYEQYF.

This clonotype has just one count. A clone one base away is much larger, so this may be a read error. The V call is TRBV3-1, the J call TRBJ2-3; possible D gene TRBD1, 5 bases. Per germline, CDR1 LGHDT and CDR2 YNNKEL (reference sequence). Between the trimmed V and J ends, which lost 4 bases and 1 base, there was a span of 18 bases. This CDR3 comprises 17 residues. Here the CDR3 DNA reads TGTGCCAGCAGCCCAGAGCTGTCAGGGTCAGGCACAGATACGCAGTATTTT. Residues: CASSPELSGSGTDTQYF.

There are many counts of this clonotype. The chain employs TRBV11-2 and TRBJ2-7, with D unclear. The ends were cut back, 1 base at V and 5 bases at J, with 3 bases in the middle. The CDR3 covers 11 residues. The germline gives CDR1 SGHAT, CDR2 FQNNGV. CDR3 DNA: TGTGCCAGCAGCTTAGTCAACGAGCAGTACTTC. The encoded protein is CASSLVNEQYF.

This clonotype has more than one count but fewer than ten. V and J are TRBV29-1 and TRBJ2-7, with unresolved D. Germline lookup yields CDR1 SQVTM and CDR2 ANQGSEA. V gave up 4 bases and J gave up 0 bases, with 10 bases separating them. This CDR3 is 13 amino acids long. CDR3: CSVGSPLSYEQYF. Written as DNA, the CDR3 is TGCAGCGTTGGGTCTCCACTCTCCTACGAGCAGTACTTC.

This clonotype was found once. The chain employs TRBV15 and TRBJ2-7; 9 positions match TRBD1. This CDR3 comprises 17 residues. The J segment lost 3 bases and the V segment lost 3 bases, leaving 12 bases of the junction unmatched. CDR1 is LNHNV, CDR2 YYDKDF, per germline (reference sequence). The DNA of the CDR3 is TGTGCCACCAGCAGGTCCAGAGTACAGGGGGCAGTCTACGAGCAGTACTTC. As protein: CATSRSRVQGAVYEQYF.

The gene calls are TRBV2 and TRBJ2-1; unclear D gene. Near its end, the DNA agrees better with TRBJ2-7, so the J call may be wrong. This CDR3 contains 15 residues. Per germline, CDR1 SNHLY and CDR2 FYNNEI. CDR3 DNA sequence: TGTGCCAGCAGTGCCTCAGGCCCCCACGGTTACGAGCAGTACTTC. Protein sequence: CASSASGPHGYEQYF.

In its sample, this clonotype is medium-sized (0.01 to 0.1%). The chain employs TRBV7-3 and TRBJ2-1; D ambiguous. The CDR3 sequence is 13 residues long. With 6 bases removed from V and 7 bases from J, the gap between germline ends came to 13 bases. Germline lookup yields CDR1 SGHTA and CDR2 FQGTGA. The DNA of the CDR3 is TGTGCCAGCAGTTCACCGGACGGAAATGAGCAGTTCTTC. Its translation is CASSSPDGNEQFF.

This clonotype is categorized as medium-sized. The CDR3 loop is CAISESGNNYEQYF. CDR3 bases: TGTGCCATCAGTGAGTCGGGCAATAACTACGAGCAGTACTTC. The chain joins TRBV10-3 to TRBJ2-7, with D hard to call. The CDR3 loop spans 14 amino acids. Trimming took 0 bases from V and 3 from J, leaving 9 bases between them. CDR1 is ENHRY, CDR2 SYGVKD, per germline.

V usage is TRBV6-5 and J usage is TRBJ2-2; a weak D match, TRBD1 (5 bases). CDR1 MNHEY and CDR2 SVGAGI come from the germline V gene. Trimming cost V 0 bases and J 0 bases, with 5 bases left between them. This CDR3 is built from 15 residues. The DNA for the CDR3 is TGTGCCAGCAGTTACTCCAGGGCGAACACCGGGGAGCTGTTTTTT. Encoded protein: CASSYSRANTGELFF.

In this sample, this clonotype turned up many times. The chain uses TRBV6-4 and TRBJ1-5, with D unresolved. V was pared by 0 bases and J by 6 bases, with 9 bases between. This CDR3 has 14 residues. Germline loops: CDR1 MRHNA, CDR2 SNTAGT. The CDR3 bases are TGTGCCAGCAGTGACTCCCCGGGAACTCAGCCCCAGCATTTT. This sequence encodes CASSDSPGTQPQHF.

The CDR3, as DNA: TGTGCCAGCAGCCAGGGGTCATCGGGGTCTGACACTGAAGCTTTCTTT. It specifies CASSQGSSGSDTEAFF. The chain uses TRBV4-2 and TRBJ1-1; D is ambiguous. Germline V gene lookup returns CDR1 LGHNA and CDR2 YNFKEQ. The CDR3 totals 16 residues. V lost 3 bases and J 3 bases, leaving 17 bases between the germline ends.